This TCR beta chain was observed in a study of blood T cell repertoires in COVID-19 (dated by TCRdb to 2018 to 2020). Context from the whole study: The collaborator samples originated in the United States, Italy and Spain and spanned the acute and convalescent phases of COVID-19. Where available, HLA class I and class II types were taken from metadata supplied by the sample provider and were not determined by assay-based typing. The material from the prospective study consisted of cDNA or gDNA derived from T cells, B-cell-depleted T cells, or PBMCs. The sample metadata nearly always contained a de-identified subject ID, COVID-19 status, age in years and sex. A freely available public database, intended as a resource for researchers studying the immune response to SARS-CoV-2, is where the repertoires were released. Deeply sampled blood TCRbeta repertoires from subjects exposed to, actively infected with, or recovered from COVID-19 were included in the dataset. The samples were drawn from two sources: the first 160 participants of the ongoing ImmuneRACE study, and 950 to 1,500 subjects contributed by 6 global collaborators.

Study-level results and caveats: The amount of clinical and demographic metadata varied by source and participant and was provided uncurated.

Collaborating institutions collected whole blood in K2EDTA tubes following their own protocols. Collaborator samples were shipped for TCRbeta analysis as frozen whole blood, isolated PBMCs, or DNA extracted from either sample type. The CDR3, cysteine through phenylalanine, is 13 amino acids long. The only DNA kept is the CDR3, 39 bases in frame from the first base. The germline V gene provides CDR1 SGHRS and CDR2 YFSETQ. V is cut by 2 bases and J by 5 bases, and the space between the germline ends is 11 bases. TCRbeta CDR3 regions were amplified from genomic DNA using the immunoSEQ Assay, a bias-controlled multiplex PCR. For the original study's pipeline: The number of nucleated cells in each sample was estimated from the amplification of reference gene primers within the assay. To quantify the absolute abundance of each unique TCRbeta CDR3 rearrangement, sequence reads were collapsed and filtered. Productive Simpson clonality was computed per sample as the square root of Simpson's diversity index over productive rearrangements. This is the immuneACCESS table as TCRdb keeps it, with only in-frame sequences that have V and J called. A part of the clones is gone; compared with another copy, unresolved V genes explain less than half, and the rest is unexplained. Clone size and V and J calls were adopted from that table, with D and trimming inferred from the DNA. The sample table lists approximately 260,000 clones, about nine tenths of them with a count of one. 2% to 2.5% of the sample is taken by the ten largest.

Of note for this clone: The antigen this receptor binds is unknown. Base qualities are not provided; no much larger clone lies one nucleotide away. The sample has other DNA sequences that encode this CDR3 too.

The chain uses TRBV5-1 and TRBJ2-7, and perhaps TRBD1 as D gene, on 7 matching bases. The source is a man aged 50 to 59 with acute or convalescent COVID-19. The sequencing input was peripheral blood. The DNA reads TGCGCCAGCAGCTTTGGAGGGGGCGACGAGCAGTACTTC. It encodes CASSFGGGDEQYF.